Listed here are 30 T cell receptor beta chains from one sample, sequenced in a study of radiotherapy plus CTLA-4 blockade in lung cancer. Some clones are missing from TCRdb's copy, which holds only in-frame ones; the method was immunoSEQ multiplex PCR. The repertoire holds 65,000 to 85,000 clones, approximately 76% seen once, with roughly 15% in the top ten. The sequencing here drew on peripheral blood, taken from a patient treated with radiotherapy plus ipilimumab. The receptors originated from a human donor with non-small cell lung cancer whose response to radiotherapy plus ipilimumab could not be evaluated. Some clones in this sample may be carry-over from other donors' samples.

This clone came up a few times. The chain links TRBV28 to TRBJ1-1; D possibly corresponds to TRBD1 (5 bases). This CDR3 region has 15 residues. V shed 10 bases and J shed 1 base, with 19 bases lying between them. The V gene's germline CDR1 is MDHEN and CDR2 SYDVKM. CDR3 nucleotide sequence: TGTGCCACAATACCGAGGAGGGACTGGAACACTGAAGCTTTCTTT. It is translated as CATIPRRDWNTEAFF.

By its share, this clone is medium-sized. V is TRBV5-3 and J is TRBJ1-2; 10 bases fit TRBD1. TRBV5-3 is noted as an ORF with a role that remains uncertain. The CDR3 runs 13 residues. The V segment lost 10 bases and the J segment 3 bases; nucleotides outside the gene matches: 6. The CDR3 coding sequence is TGTGCCGGCCGAGGACAGGGGGACTATGGCTACACCTTC. It is translated as CAGRGQGDYGYTF.

The chain links TRBV25-1 to TRBJ2-2; no definite D call. This CDR3 is 11 amino acids long. Germline assignment: CDR1 MGHDK and CDR2 SYGVNS. V lost 10 bases and J lost 5, with 8 bases in between. CDR3: CATLETGELFF. The CDR3, as DNA: TGTGCCACGCTAGAGACCGGGGAGCTGTTTTTT.

This chain joins TRBV7-9 and TRBJ1-4; TRBD1 matches 10 bases. The junction had 7 bases not matched to a gene; V was cut back by 7 bases and J by 8 bases. This CDR3 comprises 14 residues. Germline-derived CDR1 and CDR2 are SEHNR and FQNEAQ (reference sequence). The CDR3 region is CASNRRDRGEKLFF. CDR3 in DNA: TGTGCCAGCAACCGCCGGGACAGGGGAGAAAAACTGTTTTTT.

CDR3 bases: TGTGCCAGCAGCTCCCCCGCAGCACTAGGTGAAAAACTGTTTTTT. The encoded protein is CASSSPAALGEKLFF. The rearrangement joins TRBV7-2 to TRBJ1-4; D remains unclear. Germline V gives CDR1 SGHTA, CDR2 FQGNSA. Trimming stripped 4 bases from V and 7 bases from J, with 16 bases between. CDR3 length equals 15 residues.

J is TRBJ1-3 and V is TRBV6-5; 7 positions match TRBD1. Germline CDR1 is MNHEY and CDR2 is SVGAGI. CDR3 length: 15 amino acids. With V trimmed by 6 bases and J by 4 bases, 9 bases remained unmatched. CDR3 coding DNA: TGTGCCAGCAGGGAGAGGACAGGTCACGGAAACACCATATATTTT. Its translation: CASRERTGHGNTIYF.

The gene calls are TRBV9 and TRBJ2-1; the match to TRBD1 covers 8 bases. V shed 4 bases, J shed 3 bases, and the junction held 6 bases outside the gene matches. In germline, CDR1 is SGDLS, CDR2 YYNGEE. This CDR3 is built from 15 residues. The chain's CDR3 is CASSSRTGRYNEQFF. The CDR3 nucleotides read TGTGCCAGCAGCTCCCGGACAGGGCGCTACAATGAGCAGTTCTTC.

The chain couples TRBV9 to TRBJ1-1, with unresolved D. V lost 1 base, J lost 8 bases, and 15 bases lay in between. The CDR3 totals 14 residues. Germline V gene sequence: CDR1 SGDLS, CDR2 YYNGEE. The chain's CDR3 is CASSVYQSSVEAFF. The CDR3 nucleotides are TGTGCCAGCAGCGTATACCAGTCTTCCGTGGAAGCTTTCTTT.

The gene calls are TRBV2 and TRBJ1-1; TRBD1 is a possible D gene (6 bases). The CDR3 runs 14 residues. V lost 7 bases and J 3 bases, leaving 15 bases between the germline ends. From germline, CDR1 is SNHLY and CDR2 FYNNEI. The CDR3 bases are TGTGCCAGCAACAACCTGGGGGCGGACACTGAAGCTTTCTTT. This translates into CASNNLGADTEAFF.

The rearrangement uses TRBV9 and TRBJ1-1; D gene uncertain. The V gene lost 3 bases and the J gene lost 3 bases, with 15 bases spanning the gap. The V gene's germline CDR1 is SGDLS and CDR2 YYNGEE. The CDR3 sequence is 15 residues long. CDR3 sequence: CASSGGGLAYTEAFF. CDR3 nucleotides: TGTGCCAGCAGCGGGGGAGGGTTGGCGTACACTGAAGCTTTCTTT.

The CDR3 region is CASSLGGQGTGNTIYF. Here the CDR3 DNA reads TGTGCCAGCAGCTTAGGGGGACAGGGAACTGGAAACACCATATATTTT. The J gene is TRBJ1-3, the V gene TRBV7-2; 9 bases line up with TRBD1. The CDR3 is made up of 16 amino acids. Germline V gene data show CDR1 as SGHTA and CDR2 as FQGNSA. V was pared by 1 base and J by 2 bases, with 3 bases of the junction left unmatched.

The chain uses TRBV12-5 and TRBJ2-1; 11 bases map to TRBD2. With V trimmed by 4 bases and J by 8 bases, 7 bases remained unmatched. Germline assignment: CDR1 LGHNT and CDR2 FRNRAP. The CDR3 consists of 15 residues. As DNA, the CDR3 is TGTGCTAGTGGTTCCTTAGCGGGGGGGCGGTATGAGCAGTTCTTC. This encodes CASGSLAGGRYEQFF.

V is TRBV28 and J is TRBJ1-2; perhaps TRBD1 as D (6 bases). The CDR3 sequence is 15 residues long. The V and J ends lost 10 bases and 2 bases respectively, with 20 bases between them. Germline V gene lookup returns CDR1 MDHEN and CDR2 SYDVKM. The CDR3 spells CATTPSLTGNYGYTF. CDR3 sequence (DNA): TGTGCCACCACCCCGAGCCTTACAGGGAACTATGGCTACACCTTC.

The chain combines TRBV9 with TRBJ2-2; possibly TRBD1 for D (6 bases). Trimming pared 4 bases from V and 6 bases from J, leaving 10 bases between. The CDR3 runs to 13 residues. Germline-derived CDR1 and CDR2 are SGDLS and YYNGEE. CDR3 in DNA: TGTGCCAGCAGCCCGACAGGCTCCGGGGAGCTGTTTTTT. Its protein is CASSPTGSGELFF.

The genes are TRBV19 and TRBJ2-5, with TRBD1 as a possible D gene (7 bases). The CDR3 has 16 amino acids. In germline, CDR1 is LNHDA, CDR2 SQIVND (reference sequence). V lost 2 bases, J lost 2 bases, and 15 bases lay in between. The CDR3 sequence: CASSILGGGPQETQYF. DNA for the CDR3: TGTGCCAGTAGTATACTCGGAGGGGGCCCTCAAGAGACCCAGTACTTC.

This clone showed up just a few times. DNA of the CDR3: TGTGCCAGCAGCACCCGGACAGGGGTAGGGAGTCAGCCCCAGCATTTT. Translated, it gives CASSTRTGVGSQPQHF. The rearrangement uses TRBV7-8 and TRBJ1-5, with 9 bases aligning to TRBD1. This CDR3 has 16 amino acids. CDR1 SGHVS and CDR2 FQNEAQ come from the germline V gene. V gave up 5 bases and J gave up 6 bases; unmatched junction bases: 11.

The chain links TRBV4-1 to TRBJ2-3; TRBD1 matches at 8 bases. CDR3 size: 14 residues. Germline V gene sequence: CDR1 MGHRA, CDR2 YSYEKL. After removal of 5 bases from V and 4 bases from J, the junction contained 5 bases not matched to a gene. The DNA for the CDR3 is TGCGCCAGCAGCTTCCAGGGGGCATCAGATACGCAGTATTTT. Its translation: CASSFQGASDTQYF.

The rearrangement joins TRBV6-5 to TRBJ1-1; D not resolved. CDR3 length: 14 residues. Per the germline V gene, CDR1 is MNHEY and CDR2 is SVGAGI. Trimming removed 4 bases from V and 4 bases from J, with 13 bases in between. Written as DNA, the CDR3 is TGTGCCAGCAGTTCCGTAGCCCGAGGCACTGAAGCTTTCTTT. Protein sequence: CASSSVARGTEAFF.

V is TRBV30 and J is TRBJ1-1; TRBD1 is a possible D gene (5 bases). V lost 2 bases and J 10 bases, leaving 11 bases between the germline ends. Germline V gives CDR1 GTSNPN, CDR2 SVGIG (reference sequence). The CDR3 is 11 amino acids. In DNA, the CDR3 is TGTGCCTGGAGTCTGGGGGGGTTAGCTTTCTTT. It translates to CAWSLGGLAFF.

This clone was detected once. The chain's CDR3 is CASSIGYSGGARETQYF. The CDR3, as DNA: TGTGCCAGTAGTATAGGATACAGCGGGGGGGCCCGAGAGACCCAGTACTTC. The V and J genes are TRBV19 and TRBJ2-5; 10 bases are shared with TRBD2. Germline V gene data show CDR1 as LNHDA and CDR2 as SQIVND (reference sequence). This CDR3 spans 17 amino acids. With 1 base clipped from V and 4 bases from J, the junction kept 9 bases outside the gene matches.

This sequence joins TRBV9 and TRBJ1-4; D remains unclear. The CDR3 consists of 14 residues. Germline CDR1 is SGDLS and CDR2 is YYNGEE. Between the trimmed V and J ends, which lost 2 bases and 5 bases, there was a span of 10 bases. CDR3 nucleotides: TGTGCCAGCAGCGTGGGCAGGTTCAATGAAAAACTGTTTTTT. It yields the protein CASSVGRFNEKLFF.

A remark on this clone: At one end the junction does not follow the germline gene, possibly because of a read error. The chain couples TRBV2 to TRBJ1-4; D remains unclear. There are 14 residues in the CDR3. The germline V gene encodes CDR1 SNHLY and CDR2 FYNNEI. CDR3 in amino acids: CASSLTATSEKLFF. The DNA of the CDR3 is TGTGCCAGCAGCCTGACGGCTACTAGTGAAAAACTGTTTTTT.

This clone was found a few times. The chain combines TRBV9 with TRBJ2-3, with TRBD2 matching over 16 bases. CDR3 length: 18 amino acids. Germline loops: CDR1 SGDLS, CDR2 YYNGEE. Losses at the gene ends were 4 bases for V and 4 bases for J; bases not matched to a gene: 9. As DNA, the CDR3 is TGTGCCAGCAGCTCACCGGGACTAGCGGGGGGGCAGGCAGATACGCAGTATTTT. This translates into CASSSPGLAGGQADTQYF.

The chain couples TRBV30 to TRBJ1-6; TRBD1 is a possible D gene (5 bases). Germline V gives CDR1 GTSNPN, CDR2 SVGIG (reference sequence). V gave up 2 bases and J gave up 7 bases, with 18 bases separating them. This CDR3 comprises 16 residues. The CDR3 bases are TGTGCCTGGAGTCAAAGCTCGGGGGTAGAGAATTCACCCCTCCACTTT. It specifies CAWSQSSGVENSPLHF.

This chain links TRBV7-9 with TRBJ1-2, with D possibly matching TRBD1 (6 bases). The CDR3 totals 13 residues. Trimming cost V 5 bases and J 5 bases, with 12 bases left between them. Germline V gene data show CDR1 as SEHNR and CDR2 as FQNEAQ (reference sequence). CDR3 sequence reads: CASSPRTAYGYTF. CDR3 in DNA: TGTGCCAGCAGCCCTAGGACAGCTTATGGCTACACCTTC.

The chain's CDR3 is CASSHPGTDYNEQFF. CDR3 bases: TGCGCCAGCAGCCACCCCGGGACAGACTACAATGAGCAGTTCTTC. V and J are TRBV5-1 and TRBJ2-1; 7 bases are shared with TRBD1. Germline V gene data show CDR1 as SGHRS and CDR2 as YFSETQ. The CDR3 spans 15 residues. Unmatched junction bases numbered 7, after V lost 4 bases and J lost 3 bases.

The chain combines TRBV5-1 with TRBJ2-5; D is possibly TRBD1 (6 bases). The CDR3 spans 13 residues. Between the trimmed V and J ends, which lost 4 bases and 4 bases, there was a span of 11 bases. Germline CDR1 reads SGHRS; CDR2 reads YFSETQ. CDR3 amino acids: CASSPGTTETQYF. CDR3 nucleotides: TGCGCCAGCAGCCCCGGGACAACAGAGACCCAGTACTTC.

This clone was seen a few times. V usage is TRBV6-5 and J usage is TRBJ1-2, with D possibly TRBD1 on 6 matching bases. CDR1 is MNHEY and CDR2 is SVGAGI in the germline V gene. V shed 2 bases and J shed 4 bases, with 17 bases lying between them. The CDR3 runs to 16 residues. The chain's CDR3 is CASSYIFRGFSYGYTF. In DNA, the CDR3 is TGTGCCAGCAGTTACATCTTCAGGGGCTTCAGCTATGGCTACACCTTC.

The rearrangement links TRBV28 to TRBJ1-2; 7 positions agree with TRBD1. The germline gives CDR1 MDHEN, CDR2 SYDVKM. The CDR3 length is 15 residues. The V segment lost 4 bases and the J segment 2 bases; nucleotides outside the gene matches: 7. The CDR3 DNA reads as TGTGCCAGCAGTTCGCCCGGGACAGCCAACTATGGCTACACCTTC. Protein product: CASSSPGTANYGYTF.

The genes are TRBV4-3 and TRBJ2-7; the match to TRBD2 covers 15 bases. The J segment lost 2 bases and the V segment lost 4 bases, leaving 0 bases of the junction unmatched. This CDR3 region has 15 residues. The germline CDR1 and CDR2 sequences are LGHNA and YSLEER. As DNA, the CDR3 is TGCGCCAGCAGCCGGACTAGCGGGGGGGCCTACGAGCAGTACTTC. Its protein is CASSRTSGGAYEQYF.